Below, 3 T cell receptor beta chains from the same sample are listed, as sequenced in a study of beta chain features in type 1 diabetes. What was sequenced were expressed TCRB transcripts, since all of the isolated RNA had been reverse transcribed. The protocol was immunoSEQ multiplex PCR, while the TCRdb copy is restricted to in-frame clones and leaves out a portion. This sample yields some 150,000 clones, of which 40% to 55% are seen a single time; roughly 0.43% belongs to the top ten. Sequencing was performed on Tregs from blood. Receptors originate from a man younger than 35 in good health.

The rearrangement joins TRBV18 to TRBJ2-2; TRBD1 aligns across 7 bases. The CDR3 has 14 amino acids. Germline trimming cut 6 bases from V and 5 bases from J; bases unmatched to any gene: 6. CDR1 is KGHSH and CDR2 is LQKENI in the germline V gene. CDR3 bases: TGTGCCAGCTCCCCTACGACAGGGACCGGGGAGCTGTTTTTT. It yields the protein CASSPTTGTGELFF.

This clone came up a few times. The chain joins TRBV5-4 to TRBJ2-1; 8 positions match TRBD1. With V trimmed by 0 bases and J by 7 bases, 6 bases remained unmatched. Germline CDR1 SGHNT, CDR2 YYREEE (reference sequence). The CDR3 runs to 15 residues. The CDR3 sequence is CASSLEAGGWNEQFF. The CDR3 DNA is TGTGCCAGCAGCTTGGAGGCAGGGGGCTGGAATGAGCAGTTCTTC.

This chain joins TRBV28 and TRBJ2-7; 9 nucleotides match TRBD1. In germline, CDR1 is MDHEN, CDR2 SYDVKM. Trimming at V came to 10 bases and at J to 6 bases, leaving 7 bases not matched to a gene. The CDR3 length is 12 residues. This CDR3 is CATGTGSREQYF. The CDR3 nucleotides read TGTGCCACCGGGACAGGGTCGCGCGAGCAGTACTTC.